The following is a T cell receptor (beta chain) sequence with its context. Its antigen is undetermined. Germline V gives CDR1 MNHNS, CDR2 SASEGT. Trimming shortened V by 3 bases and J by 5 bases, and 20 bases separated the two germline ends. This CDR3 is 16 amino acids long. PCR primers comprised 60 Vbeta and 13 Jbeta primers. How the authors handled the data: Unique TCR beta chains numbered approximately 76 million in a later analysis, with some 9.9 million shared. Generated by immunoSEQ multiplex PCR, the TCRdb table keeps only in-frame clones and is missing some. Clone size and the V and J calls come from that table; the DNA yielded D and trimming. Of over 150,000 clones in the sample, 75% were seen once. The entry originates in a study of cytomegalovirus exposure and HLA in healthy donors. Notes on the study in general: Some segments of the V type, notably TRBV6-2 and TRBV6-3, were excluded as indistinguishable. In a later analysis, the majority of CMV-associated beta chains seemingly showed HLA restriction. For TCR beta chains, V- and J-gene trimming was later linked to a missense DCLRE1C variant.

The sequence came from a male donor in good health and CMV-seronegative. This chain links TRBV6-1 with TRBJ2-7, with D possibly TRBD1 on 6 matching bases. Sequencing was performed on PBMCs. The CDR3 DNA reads TGTGCCAGCAGTGATCAAAACAGGGCAGCGAGGGACGAGCAGTACTTC. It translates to CASSDQNRAARDEQYF.